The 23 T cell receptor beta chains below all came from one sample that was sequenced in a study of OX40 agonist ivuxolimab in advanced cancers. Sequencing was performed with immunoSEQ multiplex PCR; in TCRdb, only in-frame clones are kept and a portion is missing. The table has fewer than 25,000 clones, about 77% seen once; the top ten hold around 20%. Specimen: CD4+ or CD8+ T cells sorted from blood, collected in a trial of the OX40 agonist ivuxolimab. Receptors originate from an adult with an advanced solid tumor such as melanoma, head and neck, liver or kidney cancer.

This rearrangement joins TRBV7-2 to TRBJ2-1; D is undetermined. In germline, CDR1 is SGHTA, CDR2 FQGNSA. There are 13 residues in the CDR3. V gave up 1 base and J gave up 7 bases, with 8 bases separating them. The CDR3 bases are TGTGCCAGCAGCTTAGTGCTGGGGAATGAGCAGTTCTTC. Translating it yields CASSLVLGNEQFF.

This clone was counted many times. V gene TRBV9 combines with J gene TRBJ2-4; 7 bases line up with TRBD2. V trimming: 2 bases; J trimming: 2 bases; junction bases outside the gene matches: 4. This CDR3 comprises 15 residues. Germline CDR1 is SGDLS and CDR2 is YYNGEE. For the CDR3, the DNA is TGTGCCAGCAGCGTTTCCGGGACTACCAAAAACATTCAGTACTTC. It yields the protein CASSVSGTTKNIQYF.

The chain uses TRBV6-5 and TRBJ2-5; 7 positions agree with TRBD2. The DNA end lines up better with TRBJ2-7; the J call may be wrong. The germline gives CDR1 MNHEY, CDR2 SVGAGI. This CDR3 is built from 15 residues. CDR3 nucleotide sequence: TGTGCCAGCAGTTACCTGAAGCGGGACTCCTACGAGCAGTACTTC. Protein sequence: CASSYLKRDSYEQYF.

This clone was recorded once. This chain's CDR3 is CSVAPPRNYGYTF. CDR3 DNA sequence: TGCAGCGTTGCCCCCCCAAGAAACTATGGCTACACCTTC. This rearrangement joins TRBV29-1 to TRBJ1-2; D is unresolved. Germline V lookup: CDR1 SQVTM, CDR2 ANQGSEA. The CDR3 has 13 residues. Trimming cost V 4 bases and J 2 bases, with 11 bases left between them.

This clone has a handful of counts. The CDR3 region is CASSSQTSGFPYEQYF. The CDR3 DNA follows: TGTGCCAGCAGCTCGCAAACTAGCGGGTTCCCCTACGAGCAGTACTTC. The rearrangement uses TRBV7-9 and TRBJ2-7; 9 bases map to TRBD2. Looked up from germline, CDR1 is SEHNR and CDR2 is FQNEAQ (reference sequence). This CDR3 is built from 16 residues. With V trimmed by 4 bases and J by 2 bases, 9 bases remained unmatched.

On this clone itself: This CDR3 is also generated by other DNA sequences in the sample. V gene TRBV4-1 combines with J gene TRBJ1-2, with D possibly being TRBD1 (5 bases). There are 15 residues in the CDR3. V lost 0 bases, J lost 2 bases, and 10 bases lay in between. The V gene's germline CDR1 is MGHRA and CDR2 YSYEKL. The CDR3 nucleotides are TGCGCCAGCAGCCAAGAAGACAGCAGGAACTATGGCTACACCTTC. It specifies CASSQEDSRNYGYTF.

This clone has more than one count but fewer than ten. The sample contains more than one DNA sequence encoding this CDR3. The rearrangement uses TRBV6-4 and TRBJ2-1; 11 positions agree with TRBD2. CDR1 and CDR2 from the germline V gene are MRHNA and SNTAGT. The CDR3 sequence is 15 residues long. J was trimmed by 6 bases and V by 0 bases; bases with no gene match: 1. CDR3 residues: CASSDSSGGANEQFF. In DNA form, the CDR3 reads TGTGCCAGCAGTGACTCTAGCGGGGGGGCCAATGAGCAGTTCTTC.

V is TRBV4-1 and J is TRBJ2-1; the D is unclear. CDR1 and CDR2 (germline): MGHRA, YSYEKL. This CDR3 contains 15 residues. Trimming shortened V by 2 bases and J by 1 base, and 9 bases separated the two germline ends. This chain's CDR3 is CASSQFSQSYNEQFF. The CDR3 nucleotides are TGCGCCAGCAGCCAATTTAGCCAGTCCTACAATGAGCAGTTCTTC.

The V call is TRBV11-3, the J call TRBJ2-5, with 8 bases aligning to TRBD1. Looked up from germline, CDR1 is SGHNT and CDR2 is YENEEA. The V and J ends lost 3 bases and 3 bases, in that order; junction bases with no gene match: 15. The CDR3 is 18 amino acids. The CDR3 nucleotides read TGTGCCAGCAGCTTTGTGTTCTACCCGGGGACAGGAGAAGAGACCCAGTACTTC. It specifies CASSFVFYPGTGEETQYF.

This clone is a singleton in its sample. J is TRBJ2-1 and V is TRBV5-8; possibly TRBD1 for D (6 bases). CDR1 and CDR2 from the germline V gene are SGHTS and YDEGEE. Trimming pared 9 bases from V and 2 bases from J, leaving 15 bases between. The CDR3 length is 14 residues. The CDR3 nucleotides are TGTGCCATCCGGGACATTTTACCCTACAATGAGCAGTTCTTC. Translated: CAIRDILPYNEQFF.

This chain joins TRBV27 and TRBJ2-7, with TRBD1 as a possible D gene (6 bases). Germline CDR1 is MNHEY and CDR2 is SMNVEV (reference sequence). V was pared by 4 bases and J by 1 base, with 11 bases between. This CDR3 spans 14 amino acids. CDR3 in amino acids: CASSWGHGSYEQYF. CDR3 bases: TGTGCCAGCAGTTGGGGACACGGTTCCTACGAGCAGTACTTC.

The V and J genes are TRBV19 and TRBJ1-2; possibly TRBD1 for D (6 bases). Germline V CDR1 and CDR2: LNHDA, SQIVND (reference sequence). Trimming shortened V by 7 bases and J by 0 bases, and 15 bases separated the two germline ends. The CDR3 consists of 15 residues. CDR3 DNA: TGTGCCAGTATGGATGGGACAACCGCTAACTATGGCTACACCTTC. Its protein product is CASMDGTTANYGYTF.

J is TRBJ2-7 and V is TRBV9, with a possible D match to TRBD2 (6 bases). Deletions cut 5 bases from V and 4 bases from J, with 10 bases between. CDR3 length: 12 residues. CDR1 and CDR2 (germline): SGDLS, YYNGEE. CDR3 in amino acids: CASSPAGYEQYF. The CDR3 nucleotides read TGTGCCAGCAGTCCCGCGGGATACGAGCAGTACTTC.

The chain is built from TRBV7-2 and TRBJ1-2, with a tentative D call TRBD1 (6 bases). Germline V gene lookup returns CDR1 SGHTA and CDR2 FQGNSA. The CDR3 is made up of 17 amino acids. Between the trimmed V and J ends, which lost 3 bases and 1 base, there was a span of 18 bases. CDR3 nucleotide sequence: TGTGCCAGCAGCTTTGGGACATCCCTAACGTTTAACTATGGCTACACCTTC. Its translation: CASSFGTSLTFNYGYTF.

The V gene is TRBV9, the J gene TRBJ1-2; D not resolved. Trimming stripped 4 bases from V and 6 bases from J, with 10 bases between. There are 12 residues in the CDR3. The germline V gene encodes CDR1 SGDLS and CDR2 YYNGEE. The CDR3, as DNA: TGTGCCAGCAGCTCGGAGGGCGATGGCTACACCTTC. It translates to CASSSEGDGYTF.

CDR3 DNA: TGTGCCAGCAGCTCCTGGAGGGACGGGGATACGCAGTATTTT. Its protein is CASSSWRDGDTQYF. The chain employs TRBV7-9 and TRBJ2-3; possibly TRBD2 for D (6 bases). In germline, CDR1 is SEHNR, CDR2 FQNEAQ (reference sequence). V dropped 4 bases and J dropped 6 bases, with 14 bases sitting between them. The CDR3 runs 14 residues.

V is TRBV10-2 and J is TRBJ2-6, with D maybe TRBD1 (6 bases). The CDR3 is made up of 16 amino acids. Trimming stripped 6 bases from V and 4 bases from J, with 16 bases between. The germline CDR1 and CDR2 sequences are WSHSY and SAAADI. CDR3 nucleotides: TGCGCCAGCAGCCCAAGAACAGGGCCCGGGGCCAACGTCCTGACTTTC. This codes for CASSPRTGPGANVLTF.

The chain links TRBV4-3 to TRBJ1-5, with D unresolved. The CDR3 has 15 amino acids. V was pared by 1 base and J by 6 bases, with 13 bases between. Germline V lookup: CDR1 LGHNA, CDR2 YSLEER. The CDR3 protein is CASSQVEGLGQPQHF. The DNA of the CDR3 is TGCGCCAGCAGCCAAGTAGAAGGCTTGGGTCAGCCCCAGCATTTT.

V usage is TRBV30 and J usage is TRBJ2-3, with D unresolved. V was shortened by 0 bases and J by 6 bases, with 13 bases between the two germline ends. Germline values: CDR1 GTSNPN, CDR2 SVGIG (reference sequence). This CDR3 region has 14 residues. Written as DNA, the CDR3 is TGTGCCTGGAGTGTACTGGGCTCGTCGGATACGCAGTATTTT. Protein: CAWSVLGSSDTQYF.

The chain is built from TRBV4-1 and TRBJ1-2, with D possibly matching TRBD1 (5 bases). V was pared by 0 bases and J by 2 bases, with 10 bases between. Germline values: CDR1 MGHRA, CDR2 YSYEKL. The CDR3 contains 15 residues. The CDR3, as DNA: TGCGCCAGCAGCCAAGAGAGCAGGGAGAACTATGGCTACACCTTC. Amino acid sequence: CASSQESRENYGYTF.

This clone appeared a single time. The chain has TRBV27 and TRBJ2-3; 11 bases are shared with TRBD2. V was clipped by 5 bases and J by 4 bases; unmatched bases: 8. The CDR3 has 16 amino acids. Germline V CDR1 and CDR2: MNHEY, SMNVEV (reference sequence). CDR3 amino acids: CASSKASGGRADTQYF. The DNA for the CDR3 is TGTGCCAGCAGTAAAGCTAGCGGGGGGAGAGCAGATACGCAGTATTTT.

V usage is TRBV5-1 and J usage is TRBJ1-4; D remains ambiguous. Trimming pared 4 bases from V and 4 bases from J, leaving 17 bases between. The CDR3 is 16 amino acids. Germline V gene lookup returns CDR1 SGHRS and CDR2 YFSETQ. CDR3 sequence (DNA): TGCGCCAGCAGCGCCCAACCGCAGGACTATAATGAAAAACTGTTTTTT. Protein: CASSAQPQDYNEKLFF.

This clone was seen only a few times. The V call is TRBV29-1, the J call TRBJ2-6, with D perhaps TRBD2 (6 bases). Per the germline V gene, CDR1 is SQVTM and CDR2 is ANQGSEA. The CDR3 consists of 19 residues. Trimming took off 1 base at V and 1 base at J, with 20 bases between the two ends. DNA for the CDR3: TGCAGCGTTGAAGCCCCCTCACCGCTTGGGACTTCTGGGGCCAACGTCCTGACTTTC. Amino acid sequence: CSVEAPSPLGTSGANVLTF.